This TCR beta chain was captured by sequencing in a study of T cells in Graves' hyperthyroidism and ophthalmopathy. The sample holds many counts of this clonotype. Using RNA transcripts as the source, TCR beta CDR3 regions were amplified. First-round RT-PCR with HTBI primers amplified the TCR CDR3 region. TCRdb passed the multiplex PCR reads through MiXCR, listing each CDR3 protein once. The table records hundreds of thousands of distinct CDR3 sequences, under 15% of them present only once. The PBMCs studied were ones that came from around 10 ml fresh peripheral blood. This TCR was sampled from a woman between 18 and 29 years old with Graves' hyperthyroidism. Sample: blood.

The CDR3 loop is CASSSGEAKNIQYF. The CDR3 nucleotides read TGTGCCAGCAGCTCAGGAGAGGCCAAAAACATTCAGTACTTC. The genes are TRBV7-9 and TRBJ2-4; D uncertain. CDR1 is SEHNR, CDR2 FQNEAQ, per germline (reference sequence). The V and J ends lost 4 bases and 1 base respectively, with 8 bases between them. The CDR3 covers 14 residues.